This T cell receptor (beta chain) was profiled in a study of T cell responses to AZD1222 COVID-19 vaccine. Some second doses came at about 4 weeks and others at about 12 weeks; these were pooled. Study-wide results and limits: Along spike, vaccine-associated CD4 TCRs were found throughout, with dominance at 160-218 and 743-854. The peak T cell response came first, and repertoires were sampled only after it. The study found Spike-specific TCR breadth and depth rose after two AZD1222 doses.

With respect to this clone: The antigen is unknown.

Looked up from germline, CDR1 is LNHDA and CDR2 is SQIVND (reference sequence). The CDR3 is 13 residues long. Trimming shortened V by 3 bases and J by 8 bases, and 13 bases separated the two germline ends. The data were produced by immunoSEQ multiplex PCR, yet TCRdb's version contains in-frame clones alone and is incomplete. The table shows some 170,000 clones, with about 90% occurring only once. This receptor was identified in an adult who received the AZD1222 COVID-19 vaccine. The chain carries TRBV19 and TRBJ1-2; no definite D call. Sample: peripheral blood, taken 28 days after the second AZD1222 dose. This chain's CDR3 is CASSMVTTRGYTF. The CDR3 DNA reads as TGTGCCAGTAGTATGGTCACCACCAGGGGCTACACCTTC.